The rows below give T cell receptor beta chains drawn from one sample of a study of blood T cell repertoires in COVID-19. The table came from immunoSEQ multiplex PCR; TCRdb's copy has only in-frame clones and leaves some out. This sample has some 140,000 clones, with approximately 80% found just once. What was sequenced was peripheral blood. The receptors shown here come from a woman aged 60 to 75 with COVID-19, enrolled during active disease. CDR3s include the opening cysteine and the closing phenylalanine or tryptophan. D genes are given only for firm matches. Size values are once, few and many counts, or a class for expanded clones, and some rows have none.

CDR3nt	CDR3aa	v_gene	d_gene	abundance	j_gene
TGTGCCACAATGCCTCCAATGGGCCGATCCTACGAGCAGTACTTC	CATMPPMGRSYEQYF	TRBV6-5	.	.	TRBJ2-7
TGTGCCAGCAGCTCTCACAGGGCGCAAGAGACCCAGTACTTC	CASSSHRAQETQYF	TRBV7-9	.	once	TRBJ2-5
TGTGCCAGCTCACCACGACAGGATCAGCCCCAGCATTTT	CASSPRQDQPQHF	TRBV18	.	.	TRBJ1-5
TGTGCCAGCAGCGCAAGACCCGGGACAGGTGAAAAACTGTTTTTT	CASSARPGTGEKLFF	TRBV4-2	TRBD1	.	TRBJ1-4
TGTGCCAGCAGCTTAGTTCGGGGAAACACTGAAGCTTTCTTT	CASSLVRGNTEAFF	TRBV7-8	.	few	TRBJ1-1
TGTGCCAGCAGCCCCTTAACGGTTAGCTCCTATAATTCACCCCTCCACTTT	CASSPLTVSSYNSPLHF	TRBV3-1/TRBV3-2	.	.	TRBJ1-6
TGTGCCAGCAGCGTAGAAGGGACACTCAGCACAGATACGCAGTATTTT	CASSVEGTLSTDTQYF	TRBV9	.	.	TRBJ2-3
TGTGCCTGGAGTTTCACAGGGCGGAGCTATGGCTACACCTTC	CAWSFTGRSYGYTF	TRBV30	.	.	TRBJ1-2
TGTGCCAGCAGCTTGGTACAGGGAGATGTTTCACCCCTCCACTTT	CASSLVQGDVSPLHF	TRBV5-6	.	.	TRBJ1-6
TGTGCCTGGAGTCTACAGGGTCACCAGCCCCAGCATTTT	CAWSLQGHQPQHF	TRBV30	.	.	TRBJ1-5
TGCGCCAGCAGCCGTACAGGGGCCCCCGGGGGCGAGCAGTACTTC	CASSRTGAPGGEQYF	TRBV5-1	.	.	TRBJ2-7
TGTGCCAGCAAAACAACTAGCGGGGGTTTCCAAGAGACCCAGTACTTC	CASKTTSGGFQETQYF	TRBV2	TRBD2	.	TRBJ2-5
TGTGCCAGCAGCCAAGCAAATCGGGGCTCCTACAATGAGCAGTTCTTC	CASSQANRGSYNEQFF	TRBV4-2	.	few	TRBJ2-1
TGTGCCAGCAGCTTGGACAGCCTCTATGGCTACACCTTC	CASSLDSLYGYTF	TRBV5-8	.	.	TRBJ1-2
TGTGCCAGTAGTATAGTTGGGGCAGGGGCTCGTCGGTCGAGTCAGCCCCAGCATTTT	CASSIVGAGARRSSQPQHF	TRBV19	.	few	TRBJ1-5
TGTGCCTGGAGTGGGACAAACAACTATGGCTACACCTTC	CAWSGTNNYGYTF	TRBV30	.	.	TRBJ1-2
TGCAGCGTTCAAGAACTCTCCTACAATGAGCAGTTCTTC	CSVQELSYNEQFF	TRBV29-1	.	.	TRBJ2-1
TGTGCCAGCAGCGCACCGGGGGGGGTCGAGACCCAGTACTTC	CASSAPGGVETQYF	TRBV9	TRBD2	.	TRBJ2-5
TGTGCCACCAGCAGAACTCCTGGGACATTTAGCAATCAGCCCCAGCATTTT	CATSRTPGTFSNQPQHF	TRBV15	.	.	TRBJ1-5
TGTGCCAGAAGCTTGTGGACAGGAGACAGTTTTAACTATGGCTACACCTTC	CARSLWTGDSFNYGYTF	TRBV5-3	TRBD1	.	TRBJ1-2
TGTGCCAGCAGCTTAGGTGTGCAGGGGAACACTGAAGCTTTCTTT	CASSLGVQGNTEAFF	TRBV13	.	.	TRBJ1-1
TGTGCCAGCAGCCAATTTTTATCGGGAGGCTCTGGAAACACCATATATTTT	CASSQFLSGGSGNTIYF	TRBV3-1/TRBV3-2	.	once	TRBJ1-3